This TCR beta chain was sequenced during a study of blood T cell repertoires in COVID-19. Study summary: Spain, Italy and the United States supplied samples that represented acute and convalescent COVID-19.

CDR1 and CDR2 (germline): MNHEY, SVGAGI. The CDR3 contains 13 residues. V lost 8 bases and J 3 bases, leaving 13 bases between the germline ends. The authors' processing: It was from reference gene primer amplification that nucleated cell counts were estimated. Profiling relied on immunoSEQ multiplex PCR, and the TCRdb table lists in-frame clones only, not all of them. V, J and clone size were drawn from that table, and D and trimming were deduced from the DNA. This table has about 120,000 clones, 65% to 85% appearing once. The material sequenced was peripheral blood. The clonotype comes from an elderly man with active or convalescent COVID-19. V is TRBV6-5 and J is TRBJ1-2; D perhaps matches TRBD1 (5 bases). The CDR3 here is CASGRGSDYGYTF. For the CDR3, the DNA is TGTGCCAGCGGGAGGGGCTCTGACTATGGCTACACCTTC.